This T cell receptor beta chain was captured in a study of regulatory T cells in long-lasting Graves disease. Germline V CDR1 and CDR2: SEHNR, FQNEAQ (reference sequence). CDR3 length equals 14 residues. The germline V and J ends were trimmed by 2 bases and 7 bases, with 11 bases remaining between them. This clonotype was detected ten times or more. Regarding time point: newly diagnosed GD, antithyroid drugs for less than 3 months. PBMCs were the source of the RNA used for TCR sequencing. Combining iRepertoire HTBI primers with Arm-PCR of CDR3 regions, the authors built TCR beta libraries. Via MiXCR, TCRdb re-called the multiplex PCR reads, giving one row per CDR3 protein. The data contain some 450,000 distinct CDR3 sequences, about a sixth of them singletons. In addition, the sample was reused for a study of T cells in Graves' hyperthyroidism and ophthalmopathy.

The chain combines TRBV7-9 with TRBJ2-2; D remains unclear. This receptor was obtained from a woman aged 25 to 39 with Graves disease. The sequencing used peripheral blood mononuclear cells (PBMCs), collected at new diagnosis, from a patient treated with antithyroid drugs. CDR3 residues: CASSLIASSGELFF. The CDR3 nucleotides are TGTGCCAGCAGCTTAATCGCGAGTAGCGGGGAGCTGTTTTTT.